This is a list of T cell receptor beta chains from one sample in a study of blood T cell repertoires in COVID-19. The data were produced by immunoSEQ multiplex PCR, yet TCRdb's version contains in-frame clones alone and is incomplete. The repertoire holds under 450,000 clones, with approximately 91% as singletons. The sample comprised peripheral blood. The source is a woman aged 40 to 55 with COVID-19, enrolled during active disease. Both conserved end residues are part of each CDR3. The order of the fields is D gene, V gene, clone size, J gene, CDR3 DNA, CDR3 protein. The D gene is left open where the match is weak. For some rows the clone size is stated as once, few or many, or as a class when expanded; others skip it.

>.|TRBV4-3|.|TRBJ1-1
TGCGCCAGCAGCCCTCGGGGGGACACTGAAGCTTTCTTT
CASSPRGDTEAFF
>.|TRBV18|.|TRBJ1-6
TGTGCCAGCTCACTTTCTCGCTCCTATAATTCACCCCTCCACTTT
CASSLSRSYNSPLHF
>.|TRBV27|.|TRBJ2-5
TGTGCCAGCAGTTTAAAGAACAGGGATCCCCCAGAGACCCAGTACTTC
CASSLKNRDPPETQYF
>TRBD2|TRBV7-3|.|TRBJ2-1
TGTGCCAGCAGTCTACTAGCGGGAGCCAACAATGAGCAGTTCTTC
CASSLLAGANNEQFF
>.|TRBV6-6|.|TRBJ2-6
TGTGCCAGTGAAGGGGCAAGCTCTGGGGCCAACGTCCTGACTTTC
CASEGASSGANVLTF
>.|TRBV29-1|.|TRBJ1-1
TGCAGCGTTGCGGAGTATGACACTGAAGCTTTCTTT
CSVAEYDTEAFF
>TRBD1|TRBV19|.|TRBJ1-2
TGTGCCAGTAGCCTCAATGACAGGGCCTATGGCTACACCTTC
CASSLNDRAYGYTF
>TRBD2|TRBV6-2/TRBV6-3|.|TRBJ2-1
TGTGCCAGCAGTTATGACGGACTAGCGGTTTACAATGAGCAGTTCTTC
CASSYDGLAVYNEQFF
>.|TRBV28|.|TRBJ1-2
TGTGCCAGCAGTCTGTACAGGGCTAACTATGGCTACACCTTC
CASSLYRANYGYTF
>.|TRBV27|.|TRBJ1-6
TGTGCCAGCAGTTTTCGGGGTTATAATTCACCCCTCCACTTT
CASSFRGYNSPLHF
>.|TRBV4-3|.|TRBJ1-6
TGCGCCAGCAGCCAAGTTCAGGGTGCGAATTCACCCCTCCACTTT
CASSQVQGANSPLHF
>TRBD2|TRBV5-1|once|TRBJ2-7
TGCGCCAGCAGCCCCGGACTAGCGGGAGTTTACGAGCAGTACTTC
CASSPGLAGVYEQYF
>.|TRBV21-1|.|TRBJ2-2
TGTGCCAGCATCTTAAACAAAGATTATCTAGCGGGAGAATCCGGGGAGCTGTTTTTT
CASILNKDYLAGESGELFF
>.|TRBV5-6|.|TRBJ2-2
TGTGCCAGCAGCTTGTCCGGGGGCACCGGGGAGCTGTTTTTT
CASSLSGGTGELFF
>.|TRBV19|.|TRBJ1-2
TGTGCCAGTAGACTAGGACAGTCCTATGGCTACACCTTC
CASRLGQSYGYTF
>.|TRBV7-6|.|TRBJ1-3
TGTGCCAGCAGCTTAGCGCAGTCCTCCTCTGGAAACACCATATATTTT
CASSLAQSSSGNTIYF
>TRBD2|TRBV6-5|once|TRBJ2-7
TGTGCCAGCAGCCCGACACGGGGGGCCTACGAGCAGTACTTC
CASSPTRGAYEQYF
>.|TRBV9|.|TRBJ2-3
TGTGCCAGCAGCCCTATGTGGGATACGCAGTATTTT
CASSPMWDTQYF
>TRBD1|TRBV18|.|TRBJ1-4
TGTGCCAGCTCACCCTTACCGGGACAGACTACAACTAATGAAAAACTGTTTTTT
CASSPLPGQTTTNEKLFF
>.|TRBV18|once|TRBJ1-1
TGTGCCAGCTCAGGGCTGCTGAACACTGAAGCTTTCTTT
CASSGLLNTEAFF
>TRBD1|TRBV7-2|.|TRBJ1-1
TGTGCCAGCAGCTCGGGACAGATCATGAACACTGAAGCTTTCTTT
CASSSGQIMNTEAFF
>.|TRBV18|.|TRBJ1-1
TGTGCCAGCTCACCAGCTTTCCAGTTCGGGGACACTGAAGCTTTCTTT
CASSPAFQFGDTEAFF
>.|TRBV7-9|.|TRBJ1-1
TGTGCCAGCAGCTTAGCGACAGTTTACACTGAAGCTTTCTTT
CASSLATVYTEAFF
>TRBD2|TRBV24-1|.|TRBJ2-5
TGTGCCACCAACGAGGGGCGGGGGAGAGAGACCCAGTACTTC
CATNEGRGRETQYF
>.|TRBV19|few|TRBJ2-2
TGTGCCAGTAGTCCAGGACAGAGAACGAACACCGGGGAGCTGTTTTTT
CASSPGQRTNTGELFF
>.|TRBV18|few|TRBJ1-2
TGTGCCAGCTCTCTAGATTCTAACTATGGCTACACCTTC
CASSLDSNYGYTF
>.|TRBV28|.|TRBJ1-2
TGTGCCAGCGTACAGCGGGAACACGAGCGGACCTGCTTC
CASVQREHERTCF
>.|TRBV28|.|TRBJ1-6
TGTGCCAGCAACGTACAGGGAGCTCGGAAGATTTCACCCCTCCACTTT
CASNVQGARKISPLHF
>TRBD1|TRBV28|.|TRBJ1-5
TGTGCCAGCAGCCCGGACAGGGGGAATCAGCCCCAGCATTTT
CASSPDRGNQPQHF
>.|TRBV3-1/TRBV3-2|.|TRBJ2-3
TGTGCCAGCAGCCAAGTTGGACTCCGAGGGACAGATACGCAGTATTTT
CASSQVGLRGTDTQYF
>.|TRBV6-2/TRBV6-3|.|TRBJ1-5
TGTGCCAGCAGTTACATGGCGGGGGGCAATCAGCCCCAGCATTTT
CASSYMAGGNQPQHF
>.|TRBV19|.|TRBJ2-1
TGTGCCAGTAGTATAGTTCCAGGGTCCAATGAGCAGTTCTTC
CASSIVPGSNEQFF
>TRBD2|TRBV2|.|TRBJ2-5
TGTGCCAGCTCGGTAGCGGGGACGCAAGAGACCCAGTACTTC
CASSVAGTQETQYF
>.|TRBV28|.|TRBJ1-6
TGTGCTAGTACCTGGGGGCCTGTCGAACCCCTCCACTTT
CASTWGPVEPLHF
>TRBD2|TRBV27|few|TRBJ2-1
TGTGCCAGCAGCAAAAACCGACTAGCGGGAGGGAATGAGCAGTTCTTC
CASSKNRLAGGNEQFF
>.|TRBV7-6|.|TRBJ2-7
TGTGCCAGCAGCTTAGCGTGGAGGTACGAGCAGTACTTC
CASSLAWRYEQYF
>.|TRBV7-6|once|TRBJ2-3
TGTGCCAGCAGCTTAGCGGTAGGCGGAGAACTCACAGATACGCAGTATTTT
CASSLAVGGELTDTQYF
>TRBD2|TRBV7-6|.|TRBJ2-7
TGTGCCAGCAGCCCGGGACTAGCGGACATCTCCTACGAGCAGTACTTC
CASSPGLADISYEQYF
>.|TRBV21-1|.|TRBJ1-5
TGTGCCAGCAGCAGTCTCACAGGGGGCGATCAGCCCCAGCATTTT
CASSSLTGGDQPQHF
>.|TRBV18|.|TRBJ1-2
TGTGCCAGCTCACCACCCTCAGAGGGGGGGGGCTACACCTTC
CASSPPSEGGGYTF
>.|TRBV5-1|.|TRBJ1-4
TGCGCCAGCAGCCTCCGCCCAGACAATTCTAATGAAAAACTGTTTTTT
CASSLRPDNSNEKLFF
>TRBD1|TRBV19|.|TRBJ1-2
TGTGCCAGCAAGGGGTCTTGGACAGGCGGCAGTGGCTACACCTTC
CASKGSWTGGSGYTF